This entry features one T cell receptor (beta chain) sequence. Antigen: not known. This entry is derived from a study of T cells in Graves' hyperthyroidism and ophthalmopathy. Study-wide results and limits: A median approximately 6.5 months before onset, the model predicted ophthalmopathy. Appearing also in blood were most of the thyroid clonotypes expanded above 0.001.

Lactation, pregnancy, other autoimmune disease or uncontrolled infection led to exclusion of patients. Cells are PBMCs isolated from 9 to 10 ml of fresh blood. It was RNA transcripts that yielded the amplified TCR beta CDR3 regions. The HTBI primer set drove a first-round RT-PCR of the TCR CDR3. A single record per CDR3 protein comes from TCRdb applying MiXCR to the multiplex PCR reads. The profile covers about 560,000 distinct CDR3 sequences, with approximately 16% appearing a single time and 15% to 20% taken by the ten largest. The germline gives CDR1 DFQATT, CDR2 SNEGSKA (reference sequence). This CDR3 is 15 amino acids long.

The sequenced sample was blood. This chain connects TRBV20-1 to TRBJ2-1; 8 bases are a match to TRBD2. The TCR originated in a young woman with Graves' hyperthyroidism. The CDR3 spells CSIDITSGLYNEQFF. The DNA of the CDR3 is TGCAGCATTGACATAACTAGCGGCCTATACAATGAGCAGTTCTTC.